This TCR beta chain was sequenced for a study of control samples from healthy donors and cancer patients. Some clones are missing from TCRdb's copy, which holds only in-frame ones; the method was immunoSEQ multiplex PCR. The sample records about 51,000 clones, 80% being singletons. Source material: blood. This clonotype originated in a man in his 70s in good health.

This chain's CDR3 is CSASARLAARSTIYF. In DNA form, the CDR3 reads TGCAGTGCTAGTGCCCGGCTGGCGGCGAGGAGCACCATATATTTT. The rearrangement links TRBV20-1 to TRBJ1-3; the D is unclear. There are 15 residues in the CDR3. Germline V gene data show CDR1 as DFQATT and CDR2 as SNEGSKA (reference sequence). V dropped 3 bases and J dropped 9 bases, with 21 bases sitting between them.